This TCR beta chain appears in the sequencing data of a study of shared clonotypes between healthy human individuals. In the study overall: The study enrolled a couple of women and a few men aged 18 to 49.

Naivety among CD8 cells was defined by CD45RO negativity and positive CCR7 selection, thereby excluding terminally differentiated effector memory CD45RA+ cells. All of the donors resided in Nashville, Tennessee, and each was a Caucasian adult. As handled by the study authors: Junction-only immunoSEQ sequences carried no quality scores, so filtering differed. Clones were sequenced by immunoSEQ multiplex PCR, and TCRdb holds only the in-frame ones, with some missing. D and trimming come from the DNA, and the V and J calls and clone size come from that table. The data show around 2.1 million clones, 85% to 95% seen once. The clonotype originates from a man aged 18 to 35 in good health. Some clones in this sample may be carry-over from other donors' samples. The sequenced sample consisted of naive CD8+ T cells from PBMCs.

The chain's CDR3 is CASTSGGDGYTF. The CDR3 DNA reads TGTGCCAGCACATCGGGGGGCGATGGCTACACCTTC. The chain is built from TRBV19 and TRBJ1-2; D perhaps matches TRBD1 (6 bases). This CDR3 contains 12 residues. In germline, CDR1 is LNHDA, CDR2 SQIVND (reference sequence). Trimming left V 9 bases short and J 6 bases short, with 14 bases between.